Sequencing of this T cell receptor (beta chain) was carried out in a study of technical replicates of blood from several donors. The V end was cut by 5 bases, the J end by 6 bases, with 20 bases between. The CDR3 spans 16 residues. Germline CDR1 and CDR2: MRHNA and SNTAGT. Measured with immunoSEQ multiplex PCR; TCRdb has only the in-frame clones, and not every one. There are some 70,000 clones in the sample; over 75% occur only once, and 4.5% to 5% lies in the top ten. The V gene is TRBV6-4, the J gene TRBJ2-4, with a tentative D call TRBD1 (5 bases). The material sequenced was PBMCs. The receptor was isolated from a human donor in good health. Some clones in this sample may be carry-over from other donors' samples. The CDR3 spells CASSLHRSPLGNIQYF. Written as DNA, the CDR3 is TGTGCCAGCAGTTTGCACAGGAGCCCTTTGGGAAACATTCAGTACTTC.